Below, one T cell receptor beta chain is given with its context. These data come from a study of blood T cell repertoires in COVID-19. Study-wide background: Samples taken during acute and convalescent COVID-19 were collected in the United States, Italy and Spain. Sources were T cells, B-cell-depleted T cells, or PBMCs; the material itself was cDNA or gDNA.

Germline CDR1 MDHEN, CDR2 SYDVKM. J gave up 7 bases and V 6 bases, and 8 bases lay outside the gene matches. This CDR3 comprises 15 residues. As handled by the study authors: For nucleated cells, counts were estimated from reference gene primer amplification. Assay used: immunoSEQ multiplex PCR; TCRdb lists only in-frame clones, some missing. V and J calls and clone size are given by that table; D and trimming were obtained from the DNA. The sample includes around 63,000 clones, more than 70% of them seen just once. The sequence was obtained from a man between 60 and 70 years old with COVID-19, enrolled during active disease. The sequencing sample was made of peripheral blood. The chain carries TRBV28 and TRBJ1-6; TRBD1 aligns across 8 bases. The CDR3: CASRLIQGDNSPLHF. CDR3 bases: TGTGCCAGCAGACTGATACAGGGGGACAATTCACCCCTCCACTTT. Looking up the rest from reference TRBV28 and TRBJ1-6 gives the full variable domain: DVKVTQSSRYLVKRTGEKVFLECVQDMDHENMFWYRQDPGLGLRLIYFSYDVKMKEKGDIPEGYSVSREKKERFSLILESASTNQTSMYLCASRLIQGDNSPLHFGNGTRLTVT.